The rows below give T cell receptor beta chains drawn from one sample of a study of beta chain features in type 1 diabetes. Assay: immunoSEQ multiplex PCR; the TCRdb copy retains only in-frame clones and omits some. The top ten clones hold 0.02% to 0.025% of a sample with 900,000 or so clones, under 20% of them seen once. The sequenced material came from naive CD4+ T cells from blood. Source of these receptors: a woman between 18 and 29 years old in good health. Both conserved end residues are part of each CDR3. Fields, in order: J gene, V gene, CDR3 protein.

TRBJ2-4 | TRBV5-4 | CASSISGVKNIQYF
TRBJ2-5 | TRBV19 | CASQTRGQGAETQYF
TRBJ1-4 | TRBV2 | CASSVTGYGREKLFF
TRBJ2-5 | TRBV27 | CASRKTSLGETQYF
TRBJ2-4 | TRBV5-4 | CASSLAGTERQYF
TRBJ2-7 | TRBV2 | CASSAVYGRRYEQYF
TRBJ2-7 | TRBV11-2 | CASSLGTSGSYEQYF
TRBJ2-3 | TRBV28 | CASSSILAINPHPDTQYF
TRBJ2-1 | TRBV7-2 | CASSLAGTSSYNEQFF
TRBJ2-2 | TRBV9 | CASSLRTNTGELFF
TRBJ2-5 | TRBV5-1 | CASSLRTVQETQYF
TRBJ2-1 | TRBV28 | CASTLQLAGGRFYNEQFF
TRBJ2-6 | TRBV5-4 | CASSLGRAGANVLTF
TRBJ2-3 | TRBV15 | CATRPADRAAHTQYF
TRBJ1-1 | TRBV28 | CASSLTGGNTEAFF
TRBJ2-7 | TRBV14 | CASRPDRGPQYF
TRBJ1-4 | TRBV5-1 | CASSSLDATNEKLFF
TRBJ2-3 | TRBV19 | CASSIFSGSDTQYF
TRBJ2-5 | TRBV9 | CASSVGDYGGETQYF
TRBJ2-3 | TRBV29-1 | CSMARRTGTDTQYF
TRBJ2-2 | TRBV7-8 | CASRPLAGGGTGELFF
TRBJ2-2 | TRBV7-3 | CASSLYISSEPGAGELFF
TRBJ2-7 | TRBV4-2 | CASSPGGTSYEQYF
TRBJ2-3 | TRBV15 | CATSRDLGLAGADTQYF
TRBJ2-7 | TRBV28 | CASRPGLAGESYEQYF
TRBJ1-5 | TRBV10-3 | CAINRGLFQPQHF
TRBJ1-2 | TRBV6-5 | CASKRGTGNYGYTF
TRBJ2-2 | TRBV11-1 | CASSSGTGRAGELFF
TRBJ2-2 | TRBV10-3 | CAISARTGAGELFF
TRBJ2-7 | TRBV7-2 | CASSRGLAGVGYEQYF
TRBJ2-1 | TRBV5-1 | CASSRDRSRDNEQFF
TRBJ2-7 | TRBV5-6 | CASSIELPLRGTPHGEQYF
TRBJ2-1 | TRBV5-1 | CASGKREGIYNEQFF
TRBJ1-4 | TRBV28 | CASSDRTGHATNEKLFF
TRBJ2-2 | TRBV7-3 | CASSSGTMNTGELFF
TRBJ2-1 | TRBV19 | CASRTRTGDNEQFF
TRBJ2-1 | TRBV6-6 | CASRQLGNEQFF
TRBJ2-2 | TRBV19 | CASSRGMAGELFF
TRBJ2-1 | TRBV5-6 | CASSLPHSLNEQFF
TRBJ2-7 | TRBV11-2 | CASSSVQGAGYEQYF
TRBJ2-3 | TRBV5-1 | CASSLSGRDEVADTQYF
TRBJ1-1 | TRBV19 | CASSSGAHTEAFF